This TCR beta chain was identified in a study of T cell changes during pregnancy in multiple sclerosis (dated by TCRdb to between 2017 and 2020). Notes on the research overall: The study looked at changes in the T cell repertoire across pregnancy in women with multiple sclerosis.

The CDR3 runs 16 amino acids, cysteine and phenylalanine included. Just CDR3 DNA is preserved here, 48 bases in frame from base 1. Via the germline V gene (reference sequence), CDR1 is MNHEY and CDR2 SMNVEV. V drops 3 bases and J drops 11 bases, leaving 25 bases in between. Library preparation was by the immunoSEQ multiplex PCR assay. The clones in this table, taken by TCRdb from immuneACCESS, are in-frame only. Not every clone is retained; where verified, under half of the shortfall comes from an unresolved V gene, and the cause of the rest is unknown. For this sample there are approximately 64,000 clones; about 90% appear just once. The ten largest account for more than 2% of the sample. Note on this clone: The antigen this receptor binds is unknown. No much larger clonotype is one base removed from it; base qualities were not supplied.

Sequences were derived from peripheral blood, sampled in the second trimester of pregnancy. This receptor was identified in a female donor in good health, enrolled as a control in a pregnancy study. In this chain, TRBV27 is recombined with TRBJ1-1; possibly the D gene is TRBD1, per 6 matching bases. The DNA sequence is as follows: TGTGCCAGCAGTTTTGGTTGGGCCTACAGGGAGAGAAAGGCTTTCTTT. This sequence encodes CASSFGWAYRERKAFF.